Listed here is a single TCR beta chain. Original data processing: Cell counts per sample came from amplifying reference gene primers. The protocol was immunoSEQ multiplex PCR, while the TCRdb copy is restricted to in-frame clones and leaves out a portion. V, J and clone size reflect that table, while D and trimming were determined from the DNA. The data hold about 36,000 clones, with over 75% observed a single time. CDR1 and CDR2 from the germline V gene are MDHEN and SYDVKM. V lost 5 bases and J lost 4, with 11 bases in between. The CDR3 runs to 14 residues. The data are from a study of blood T cell repertoires in COVID-19. Study information: From T cells, B-cell-depleted T cells, or PBMCs came the material, which was cDNA or gDNA.

Sample: peripheral blood. The J gene is TRBJ1-4, the V gene TRBV28; possible D gene TRBD1, 5 bases. This clonotype was sampled from a human donor in a cohort sampled during active COVID-19. CDR3 in DNA: TGTGCCAGCAGTCAGCGAAGGGGTAATGAAAAACTGTTTTTT. It yields the protein CASSQRRGNEKLFF.